These 30 T cell receptor beta chains were all obtained from the same sample, sequenced in a study of T cells after yellow fever vaccination. TCRdb re-derived calls from the 5' RACE reads in MiXCR, one entry per CDR3 protein. The sample yields some 420,000 distinct CDR3 sequences, roughly a sixth seen once. The sequences come from PBMCs, collected before the yellow fever booster vaccination. Every receptor here comes from a man between 18 and 29 years old who received the YFV17D yellow fever vaccine.

The CDR3 sequence is CASSWGGTQYF. As DNA, the CDR3 is TGTGCCAGCAGTTGGGGAGGGACCCAGTACTTC. The chain is built from TRBV6-6 and TRBJ2-5; TRBD2 is a possible D gene (6 bases). Trimming removed 4 bases at V and 7 bases at J, with 7 bases between. The CDR3 runs to 11 residues. Per germline, CDR1 MNHNY and CDR2 SVGAGI (reference sequence).

Only a few counts were recorded for this clonotype. This chain uses TRBV27 with TRBJ2-1; no definite D call. V dropped 1 base and J dropped 0 bases, with 7 bases sitting between them. CDR1 and CDR2 (germline): MNHEY, SMNVEV (reference sequence). The CDR3 consists of 15 residues. The CDR3 sequence: CASSLLDSSYNEQFF. In DNA form, the CDR3 reads TGTGCCAGCAGTTTATTGGATAGCTCCTACAATGAGCAGTTCTTC.

The J gene is TRBJ2-1, the V gene TRBV6-1; no firm D call. The CDR3 is 13 amino acids. The V gene's germline CDR1 is MNHNS and CDR2 SASEGT. Between the trimmed V and J ends, which lost 1 base and 7 bases, there was a span of 8 bases. The CDR3 DNA sequence: TGTGCCAGCAGTGAAGTTCTGGGGAATGAGCAGTTCTTC. Its translation is CASSEVLGNEQFF.

This clonotype has a handful of counts. The CDR3 DNA sequence: TGCAGCGTTCGGCAGGGGCTTAGCCACGAGCAGTACTTC. Translation gives CSVRQGLSHEQYF. The V call is TRBV29-1, the J call TRBJ2-7, with D tentatively TRBD1 (6 bases). This CDR3 has 13 amino acids. V lost 5 bases and J 5 bases, leaving 16 bases between the germline ends. Germline lookup yields CDR1 SQVTM and CDR2 ANQGSEA.

The V call is TRBV28, the J call TRBJ2-7, with 7 bases lining up with TRBD2. There are 15 residues in the CDR3. V shed 5 bases, J shed 4 bases, and the junction held 11 bases outside the gene matches. CDR1 is MDHEN, CDR2 SYDVKM, per germline. The CDR3 region has the DNA TGTGCCAGCAGTGGGGGGGACTATCCTCCGTACGAGCAGTACGTC. Translation: CASSGGDYPPYEQYV.

This clonotype was picked up a small number of times. This rearrangement joins TRBV20-1 to TRBJ2-1; 10 bases match TRBD1. The J segment lost 4 bases and the V segment lost 6 bases, leaving 6 bases of the junction unmatched. Germline assignment: CDR1 DFQATT and CDR2 SNEGSKA (reference sequence). The CDR3 consists of 14 residues. The CDR3 DNA reads TGCAGTGCGAGTCGACAGGGGGCTTACAATGAGCAGTTCTTC. It is translated as CSASRQGAYNEQFF.

This clonotype has only a few counts. This chain uses TRBV12-3 or TRBV12-4 with TRBJ2-3; 9 positions match TRBD2. With V trimmed by 7 bases and J by 6 bases, 8 bases remained unmatched. The CDR3 extends over 14 amino acids. The CDR3 DNA reads TGTGCCAGCACCCGAGCGGGGGGTGTCGATACGCAGTATTTT. Its protein is CASTRAGGVDTQYF.

This sequence joins TRBV5-1 and TRBJ1-2, with a weak D call TRBD1 (5 bases). The CDR3 has 15 amino acids. Germline V gene lookup returns CDR1 SGHRS and CDR2 YFSETQ. Between the trimmed V and J ends, which lost 4 bases and 2 bases, there was a span of 15 bases. CDR3 DNA: TGCGCCAGCAGCCCACTCGACAGAAGGAACTATGGCTACACCTTC. Translation gives CASSPLDRRNYGYTF.

This rearrangement joins TRBV9 to TRBJ2-2; the D gene could be TRBD1 or TRBD2 (5 bases each). Trimming took off 0 bases at V and 3 bases at J, with 18 bases between the two ends. The V gene's germline CDR1 is SGDLS and CDR2 YYNGEE. This CDR3 has 18 residues. CDR3: CASSVASRTGLDTGELFF. The CDR3 DNA reads as TGTGCCAGCAGCGTAGCTTCTAGGACGGGGCTGGACACCGGGGAGCTGTTTTTT.

The chain's CDR3 is CASSNRDLGYNEQFF. The DNA of the CDR3 is TGTGCCAGCAGTAACAGGGACTTGGGATACAATGAGCAGTTCTTC. V gene TRBV7-2 combines with J gene TRBJ2-1, with D perhaps matching TRBD1 or TRBD2 (6 bases each). This CDR3 has 15 residues. In germline, CDR1 is SGHTA, CDR2 FQGNSA. The V end was cut by 6 bases, the J end by 4 bases, with 16 bases between.

This clonotype has a handful of counts. The chain links TRBV7-2 to TRBJ2-3; D is ambiguous. Germline CDR1 and CDR2: SGHTA and FQGNSA. The CDR3 is made up of 14 amino acids. Trimming removed 5 bases from V and 3 bases from J, with 12 bases in between. In DNA, the CDR3 is TGTGCCAGCAGCACCCAGCAGAGGACAGATACGCAGTATTTT. Amino acid sequence: CASSTQQRTDTQYF.

The chain links TRBV5-1 to TRBJ1-2; unclear D gene. The V gene's germline CDR1 is SGHRS and CDR2 YFSETQ. This CDR3 is built from 13 residues. V was pared by 1 base and J by 4 bases, with 8 bases between. The CDR3 spells CASSLWGGYGYTF. In DNA, the CDR3 is TGCGCCAGCAGCTTGTGGGGAGGCTATGGCTACACCTTC.

The chain uses TRBV3-1 and TRBJ2-3; 11 positions match TRBD2. Germline trimming cut 0 bases from V and 4 bases from J; bases unmatched to any gene: 9. The CDR3 is made up of 18 amino acids. The V gene's germline CDR1 is LGHDT and CDR2 YNNKEL (reference sequence). As DNA, the CDR3 is TGTGCCAGCAGCCAAGATTCGACTAGCGGGGCCGTACCAGATACGCAGTATTTT. Its protein is CASSQDSTSGAVPDTQYF.

This clonotype was counted only a few times. CDR3 sequence (DNA): TGTGCCAGCTCACCACGACTAGCGGTACAAGAGACCCAGTACTTC. Residues: CASSPRLAVQETQYF. J is TRBJ2-5 and V is TRBV18; 9 bases align to TRBD2. From germline, CDR1 is KGHSH and CDR2 LQKENI. The CDR3 has 15 amino acids. The ends lost 1 base at V and 2 bases at J; junction bases unmatched: 2.

The V and J genes are TRBV20-1 and TRBJ2-3; D remains unclear. CDR3 length equals 14 residues. Trimming cost V 2 bases and J 2 bases, with 11 bases left between them. Per the germline V gene, CDR1 is DFQATT and CDR2 is SNEGSKA (reference sequence). CDR3 in DNA: TGCAGTGCTAGATTGCCCGGAACCACAGATACGCAGTATTTT. Its protein is CSARLPGTTDTQYF.

This clonotype was picked up a small number of times. V gene TRBV7-9 combines with J gene TRBJ2-2, with 11 bases aligning to TRBD1. Germline trimming cut 5 bases from V and 3 bases from J; bases unmatched to any gene: 5. CDR1 and CDR2 from the germline V gene are SEHNR and FQNEAQ (reference sequence). The CDR3 has 16 amino acids. In DNA form, the CDR3 reads TGTGCCAGCAGCGTCGGACAGGGGGCCGACACCGGGGAGCTGTTTTTT. As protein: CASSVGQGADTGELFF.

This rearrangement joins TRBV7-8 to TRBJ1-3, with a weak D call TRBD1 (5 bases). V was cut by 3 bases and J by 7 bases, with 10 bases left in between. The CDR3 is 13 amino acids. In germline, CDR1 is SGHVS, CDR2 FQNEAQ. The CDR3 DNA sequence: TGTGCCAGCAGCTTGGGACCCTGGAACACCATATATTTT. As protein: CASSLGPWNTIYF.

This clonotype showed up just a few times. The chain has TRBV12-3 or TRBV12-4 and TRBJ2-3; D is undetermined. The CDR3 is 14 residues long. V shed 3 bases and J shed 4 bases, with 11 bases lying between them. The CDR3 loop is CASSFPSPADTQYF. CDR3 nucleotide sequence: TGTGCCAGCAGTTTCCCGAGTCCTGCAGATACGCAGTATTTT.

This clonotype showed up just a few times. The chain combines TRBV20-1 with TRBJ1-4; 8 nucleotides line up with TRBD1. Looked up from germline, CDR1 is DFQATT and CDR2 is SNEGSKA (reference sequence). The CDR3 extends over 18 amino acids. The ends lost 0 bases at V and 5 bases at J; junction bases unmatched: 14. The CDR3 region is CSARDSGTGWRGNEKLFF. The DNA for the CDR3 is TGCAGTGCTAGAGATTCTGGGACAGGATGGAGAGGGAATGAAAAACTGTTTTTT.

V is TRBV18 and J is TRBJ2-5; 8 nucleotides agree with TRBD2. The CDR3 contains 15 residues. Trimming removed 3 bases from V and 4 bases from J; junction bases left unmatched: 7. CDR1 and CDR2 from the germline V gene are KGHSH and LQKENI. DNA of the CDR3: TGTGCCAGCTCACCCGGAAGCCGGGAGGGAGAGACCCAGTACTTC. Its translation is CASSPGSREGETQYF. Full variable domain (rest looked up from reference TRBV18 and TRBJ2-5): NAGVMQNPRHLVRRRGQEARLRCSPMKGHSHVYWYRQLPEEGLKFMVYLQKENIIDESGMPKERFSAEFPKEGPSILRIQQVVRGDSAAYFCASSPGSREGETQYFGPGTRLLVL.

This clonotype was seen a few times. The J gene is TRBJ1-5, the V gene TRBV3-1; 9 bases agree with TRBD1. The CDR3 extends over 16 amino acids. Germline V lookup: CDR1 LGHDT, CDR2 YNNKEL (reference sequence). V lost 1 base and J lost 3; bases outside the gene matches: 4. This CDR3 is CASSQGRTGVNQPQHF. The CDR3 coding sequence is TGTGCCAGCAGCCAAGGTAGGACAGGGGTCAATCAGCCCCAGCATTTT.

V is TRBV7-8 and J is TRBJ2-5; TRBD1 is a possible D gene (5 bases). Per germline, CDR1 SGHVS and CDR2 FQNEAQ. V was cut by 5 bases and J by 2 bases, with 15 bases left in between. This CDR3 contains 15 residues. CDR3 nucleotide sequence: TGTGCCAGCAGCCCGCAGGGTAGGGAACAAGAGACCCAGTACTTC. As protein: CASSPQGREQETQYF.

This chain links TRBV11-2 with TRBJ2-1; the match to TRBD2 covers 7 bases. J gave up 8 bases and V 10 bases, and 8 bases lay outside the gene matches. The V gene's germline CDR1 is SGHAT and CDR2 FQNNGV. CDR3 length: 12 amino acids. CDR3 residues: CATRGVLYEQFF. The CDR3 DNA follows: TGTGCCACCCGGGGGGTTTTATATGAGCAGTTCTTC.

This rearrangement joins TRBV28 to TRBJ1-1; no definite D call. Germline assignment: CDR1 MDHEN and CDR2 SYDVKM. V was shortened by 6 bases and J by 4 bases, with 12 bases between the two germline ends. The CDR3 spans 13 residues. DNA of the CDR3: TGTGCCAGCAGCTCCGCGCCCGCCACTGAAGCTTTCTTT. It translates to CASSSAPATEAFF.

This clonotype was recorded at least ten times. The rearrangement uses TRBV15 and TRBJ2-1; D remains unclear. The CDR3 is made up of 14 amino acids. The germline V gene has CDR1 LNHNV and CDR2 YYDKDF (reference sequence). V lost 0 bases and J lost 0, with 3 bases in between. CDR3 protein: CATSRDYSYNEQFF. Written as DNA, the CDR3 is TGTGCCACCAGCAGAGATTACTCCTACAATGAGCAGTTCTTC.

This clonotype showed up just a few times. V usage is TRBV29-1 and J usage is TRBJ2-3; possibly TRBD2 for D (6 bases). V dropped 7 bases and J dropped 2 bases, with 13 bases sitting between them. This CDR3 is 13 amino acids long. Germline lookup yields CDR1 SQVTM and CDR2 ANQGSEA. The CDR3 DNA is TGCAGCGGCTTGGGACTGAACACAGATACGCAGTATTTT. Translated, it gives CSGLGLNTDTQYF.

The rearrangement links TRBV10-3 to TRBJ1-6; D is unclear. CDR3 length: 14 residues. Germline assignment: CDR1 ENHRY and CDR2 SYGVKD. V lost 9 bases to trimming and J lost 7 bases, with 16 bases between them. The CDR3 region has the DNA TGTGCCATTAAAGGTGGGGTGAGGAATTCACCCCTCCACTTT. This encodes CAIKGGVRNSPLHF.

This clonotype was recorded a few times. V is TRBV15 and J is TRBJ2-4; D is undetermined. Between the trimmed V and J ends, which lost 0 bases and 6 bases, there was a span of 3 bases. Germline CDR1 LNHNV, CDR2 YYDKDF (reference sequence). This CDR3 has 12 amino acids. The CDR3 DNA reads TGTGCCACCAGCAGAGACAGAAACATTCAGTACTTC. Translation gives CATSRDRNIQYF.

The V gene is TRBV6-1, the J gene TRBJ2-2; D is possibly TRBD1 (6 bases). The CDR3 contains 16 residues. The V and J ends lost 3 bases and 6 bases respectively, with 17 bases between them. Germline V gene data show CDR1 as MNHNS and CDR2 as SASEGT. As DNA, the CDR3 is TGTGCCAGCAGTGAGTTCGGGACAAGGATCCCCGGGGAGCTGTTTTTT. It yields the protein CASSEFGTRIPGELFF.

The chain uses TRBV30 and TRBJ2-6; D not certain. V was shortened by 2 bases and J by 0 bases, with 8 bases between the two germline ends. Looked up from germline, CDR1 is GTSNPN and CDR2 is SVGIG (reference sequence). The CDR3 length is 15 residues. CDR3 DNA: TGTGCCTGGAGTCCATTTCGCTCTGGGGCCAACGTCCTGACTTTC. It codes for CAWSPFRSGANVLTF.